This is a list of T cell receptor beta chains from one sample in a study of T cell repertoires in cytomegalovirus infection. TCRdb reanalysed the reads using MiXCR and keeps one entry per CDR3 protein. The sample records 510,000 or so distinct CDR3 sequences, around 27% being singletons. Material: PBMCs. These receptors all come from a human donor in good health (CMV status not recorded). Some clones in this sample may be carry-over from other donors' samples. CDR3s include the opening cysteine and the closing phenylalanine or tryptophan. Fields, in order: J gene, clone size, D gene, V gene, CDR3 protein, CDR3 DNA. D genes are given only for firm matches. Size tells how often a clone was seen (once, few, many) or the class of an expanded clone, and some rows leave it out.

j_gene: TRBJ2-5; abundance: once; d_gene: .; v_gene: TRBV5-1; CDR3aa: CASSWQAGPQETQYF; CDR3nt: TGCGCCAGCAGCTGGCAAGCGGGCCCCCAAGAGACCCAGTACTTC
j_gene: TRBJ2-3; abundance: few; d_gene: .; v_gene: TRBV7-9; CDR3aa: CASSLDLDSSTDTQYF; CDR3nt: TGTGCCAGCAGCTTAGATCTTGATTCTAGCACAGATACGCAGTATTTT
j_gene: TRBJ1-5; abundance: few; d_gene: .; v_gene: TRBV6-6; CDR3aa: CASTTRSNQPQHF; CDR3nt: TGTGCCAGCACGACCCGCAGCAATCAGCCCCAGCATTTT
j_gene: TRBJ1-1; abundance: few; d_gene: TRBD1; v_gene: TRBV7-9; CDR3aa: CASRQQGGTEAFF; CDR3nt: TGTGCCAGCAGACAACAGGGGGGCACTGAAGCTTTCTTT
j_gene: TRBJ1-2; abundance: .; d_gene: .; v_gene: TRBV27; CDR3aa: CASSFSFWGNDDAGYTF; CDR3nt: TGTGCCAGCAGTTTCTCTTTTTGGGGAAATGACGATGCTGGCTACACCTTC
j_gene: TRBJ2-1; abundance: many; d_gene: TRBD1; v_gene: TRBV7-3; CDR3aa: CASSSPGGGEQFF; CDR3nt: TGTGCCAGCAGCTCCCCAGGGGGCGGTGAGCAGTTCTTC
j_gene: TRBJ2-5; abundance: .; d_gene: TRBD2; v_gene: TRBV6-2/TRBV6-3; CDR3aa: CASSYPPWREQETQYF; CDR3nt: TGTGCCAGCAGTTATCCCCCATGGCGGGAGCAAGAGACCCAGTACTTC
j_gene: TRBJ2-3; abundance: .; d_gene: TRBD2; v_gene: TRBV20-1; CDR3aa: CSELAGGADTQYF; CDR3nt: TGCAGTGAACTAGCGGGAGGAGCAGATACGCAGTATTTT
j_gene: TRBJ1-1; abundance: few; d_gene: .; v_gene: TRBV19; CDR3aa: CASSIGGMMNTEAFF; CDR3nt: TGTGCCAGTAGTATTGGCGGGATGATGAACACTGAAGCTTTCTTT
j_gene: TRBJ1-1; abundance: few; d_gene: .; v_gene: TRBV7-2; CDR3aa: CASSLTLMNTEAFF; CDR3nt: TGTGCCAGCAGCCTCACACTAATGAACACTGAAGCTTTCTTT
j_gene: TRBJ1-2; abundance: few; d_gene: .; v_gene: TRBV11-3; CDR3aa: CASSGRDNYGYTF; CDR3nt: TGTGCCAGCAGCGGCCGGGACAACTATGGCTACACCTTC
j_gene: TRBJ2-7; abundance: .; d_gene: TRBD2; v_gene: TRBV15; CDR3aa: CATSRFGLADSSYEQYF; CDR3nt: TGTGCCACCAGCAGATTCGGACTAGCGGATAGCTCCTACGAGCAGTACTTC
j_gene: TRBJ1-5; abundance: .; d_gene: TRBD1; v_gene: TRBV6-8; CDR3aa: CASSSRQGTYQPQHF; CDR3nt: TGTGCCAGCAGTTCCCGACAGGGAACCTATCAGCCCCAGCATTTT
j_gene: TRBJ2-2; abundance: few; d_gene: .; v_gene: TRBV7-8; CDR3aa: CASSLSTLNTGELFF; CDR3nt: TGTGCCAGCAGCTTATCGACATTGAACACCGGGGAGCTGTTTTTT
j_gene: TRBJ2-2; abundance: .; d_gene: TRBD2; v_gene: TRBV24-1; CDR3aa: CATQRELDGELFF; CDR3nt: TGTGCCACCCAGCGGGAGTTGGACGGGGAGCTGTTTTTT
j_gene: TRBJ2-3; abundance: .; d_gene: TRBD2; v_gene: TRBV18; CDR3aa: CASSPPLLAGESDTQYF; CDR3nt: TGTGCCAGCTCACCACCGTTACTAGCGGGAGAAAGCGATACGCAGTATTTT
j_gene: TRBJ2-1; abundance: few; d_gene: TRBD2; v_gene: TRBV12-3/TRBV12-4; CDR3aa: CASSVGLAGVGHEQFF; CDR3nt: TGTGCCAGCAGTGTGGGACTAGCGGGAGTTGGGCATGAGCAGTTCTTC
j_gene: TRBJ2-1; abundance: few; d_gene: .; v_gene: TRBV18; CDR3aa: CASSPPAVGAYNEQFF; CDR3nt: TGTGCCAGCTCACCACCGGCAGTGGGAGCCTACAATGAGCAGTTCTTC
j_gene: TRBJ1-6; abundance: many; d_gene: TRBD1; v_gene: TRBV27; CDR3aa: CASRGTAGSPLHF; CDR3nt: TGTGCCAGCAGGGGGACAGCAGGATCACCCCTCCACTTT
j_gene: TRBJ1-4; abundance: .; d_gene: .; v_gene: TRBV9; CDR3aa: CASSVDIATNEKLFF; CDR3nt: TGTGCCAGCAGCGTTGACATTGCAACTAATGAAAAACTGTTTTTT
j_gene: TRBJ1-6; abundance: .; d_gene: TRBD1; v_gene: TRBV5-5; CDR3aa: CASSLQGQGKSPLHF; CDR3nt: TGTGCCAGCAGCTTGCAGGGACAGGGAAAATCACCCCTCCACTTT
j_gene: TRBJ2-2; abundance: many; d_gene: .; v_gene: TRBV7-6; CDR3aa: CASSLAKLNTGELFF; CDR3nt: TGTGCCAGCAGCTTAGCGAAGCTCAACACCGGGGAGCTGTTTTTT
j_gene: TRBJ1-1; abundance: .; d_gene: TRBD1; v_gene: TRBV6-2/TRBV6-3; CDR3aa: CASLPPDRGRGTEAFF; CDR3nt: TGTGCCAGCTTACCTCCCGACAGGGGGCGAGGCACTGAAGCTTTCTTT
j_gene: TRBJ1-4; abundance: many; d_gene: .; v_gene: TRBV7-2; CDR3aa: CASSSGGKLFF; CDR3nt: TGTGCCAGCAGCTCGGGCGGGAAACTGTTTTTT
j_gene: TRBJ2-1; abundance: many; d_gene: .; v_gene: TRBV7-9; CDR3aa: CASSLEVGRQFF; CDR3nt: TGTGCCAGCAGCTTAGAAGTAGGGCGGCAGTTCTTC
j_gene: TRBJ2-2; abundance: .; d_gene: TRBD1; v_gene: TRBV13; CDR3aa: CASSLGPVWYRGLNTGELFF; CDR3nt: TGTGCCAGCAGCTTAGGCCCAGTTTGGTACAGGGGGCTGAACACCGGGGAGCTGTTTTTT
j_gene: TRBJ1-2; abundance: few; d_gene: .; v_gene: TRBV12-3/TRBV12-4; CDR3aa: CASSLRGAESGYTF; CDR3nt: TGTGCCAGCAGTTTAAGGGGGGCCGAGTCTGGCTACACCTTC
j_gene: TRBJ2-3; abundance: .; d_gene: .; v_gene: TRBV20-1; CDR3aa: CSAARTARSTDTQYF; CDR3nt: TGCAGTGCTGCCCGGACTGCGAGGAGCACAGATACGCAGTATTTT
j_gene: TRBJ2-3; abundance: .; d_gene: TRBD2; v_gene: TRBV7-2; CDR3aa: CASSPGTSGSTGTQYF; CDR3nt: TGTGCCAGCAGCCCGGGGACTAGCGGGAGTACGGGTACGCAGTATTTT
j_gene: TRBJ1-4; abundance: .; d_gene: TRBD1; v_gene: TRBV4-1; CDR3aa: CASSQDIYRDRGGEKLFF; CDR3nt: TGCGCCAGCAGCCAAGATATTTATCGGGACAGGGGGGGTGAAAAACTGTTTTTT
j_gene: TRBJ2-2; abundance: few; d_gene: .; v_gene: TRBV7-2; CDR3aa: CASSHDGPRWNTGELFF; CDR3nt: TGTGCCAGCAGCCACGACGGCCCTAGGTGGAACACCGGGGAGCTGTTTTTT
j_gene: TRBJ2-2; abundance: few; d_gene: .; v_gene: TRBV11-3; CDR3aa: CASSLIWGPGELFF; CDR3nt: TGTGCCAGCAGCCTAATATGGGGGCCCGGGGAGCTGTTTTTT
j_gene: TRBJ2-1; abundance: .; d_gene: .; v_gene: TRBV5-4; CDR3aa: CASSLANFGRSYNEQFF; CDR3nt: TGTGCCAGCAGCTTGGCTAATTTCGGTCGTTCCTACAATGAGCAGTTCTTC
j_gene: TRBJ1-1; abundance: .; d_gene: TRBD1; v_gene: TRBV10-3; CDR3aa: CATRGTEMNTEAFF; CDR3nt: TGTGCCACCCGGGGGACAGAGATGAACACTGAAGCTTTCTTT
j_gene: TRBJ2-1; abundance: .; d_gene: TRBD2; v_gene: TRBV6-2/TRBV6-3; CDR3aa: CASSYMAGARNEQFF; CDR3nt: TGTGCCAGCAGTTACATGGCGGGAGCGAGGAATGAGCAGTTCTTC
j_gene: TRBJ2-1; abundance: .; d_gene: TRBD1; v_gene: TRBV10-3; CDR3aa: CAISEGTGDQGEQFF; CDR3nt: TGTGCCATCAGTGAGGGGACAGGGGATCAGGGTGAGCAGTTCTTC
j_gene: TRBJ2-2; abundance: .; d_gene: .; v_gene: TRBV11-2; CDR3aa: CASQGTVNTGELFF; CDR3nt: TGTGCCAGTCAAGGGACGGTGAACACCGGGGAGCTGTTTTTT
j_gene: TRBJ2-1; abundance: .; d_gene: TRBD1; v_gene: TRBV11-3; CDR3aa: CASSTGQPYNEQFF; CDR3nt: TGTGCCAGCAGCACGGGACAGCCCTACAATGAGCAGTTCTTC
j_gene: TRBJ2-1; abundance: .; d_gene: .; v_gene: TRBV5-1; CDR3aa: CASSLNQGPYNEQFF; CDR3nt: TGCGCCAGCAGCTTGAATCAGGGACCCTACAATGAGCAGTTCTTC
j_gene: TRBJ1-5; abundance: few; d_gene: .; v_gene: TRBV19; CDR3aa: CASSTELKSQHF; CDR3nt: TGTGCCAGTAGTACTGAGCTTAAGTCCCAGCATTTT
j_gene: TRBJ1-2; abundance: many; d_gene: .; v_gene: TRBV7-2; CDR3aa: CASSLASGTINYGYTF; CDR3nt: TGTGCCAGCAGCTTAGCCTCCGGGACAATCAACTATGGCTACACCTTC